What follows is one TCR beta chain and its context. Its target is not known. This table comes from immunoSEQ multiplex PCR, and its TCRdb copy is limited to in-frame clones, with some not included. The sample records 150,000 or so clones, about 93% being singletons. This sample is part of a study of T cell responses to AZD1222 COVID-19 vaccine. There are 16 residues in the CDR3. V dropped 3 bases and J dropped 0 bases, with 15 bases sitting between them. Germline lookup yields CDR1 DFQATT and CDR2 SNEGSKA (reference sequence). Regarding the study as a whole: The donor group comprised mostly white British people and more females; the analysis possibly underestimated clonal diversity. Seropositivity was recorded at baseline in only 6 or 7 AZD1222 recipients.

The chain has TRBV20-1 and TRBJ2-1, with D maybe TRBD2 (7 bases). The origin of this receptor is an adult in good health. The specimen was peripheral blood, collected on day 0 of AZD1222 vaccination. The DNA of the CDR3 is TGCAGTGCTAGTTATCCGGGGGGCCTCTCCTACAATGAGCAGTTCTTC. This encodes CSASYPGGLSYNEQFF.